This record covers a single T cell receptor (beta chain). Its specificity is not known. This CDR3 region has 16 residues. Germline V CDR1 and CDR2: MGHRA, YSYEKL. Trimming removed 1 base from V and 5 bases from J, with 14 bases in between. The data were obtained in a study of T cell responses to AZD1222 COVID-19 vaccine. Whole-study findings and limits: Reports say nearly half of spike-specific TCRs go after unmutated variant regions. Females outnumbered males among donors, who were mostly white British; clonal diversity was possibly underestimated.

Repertoires were generated with immunoSEQ multiplex PCR, while TCRdb's copy carries only in-frame clones and drops some. The table shows 95,000 to 100,000 clones, with 90% occurring only once. The rearrangement links TRBV4-1 to TRBJ1-4, with D hard to call. The clonotype was recovered from an adult in good health. Material: peripheral blood, obtained on day 0 of AZD1222 vaccination. CDR3 nucleotide sequence: TGCGCCAGCAGCCAAGGTCCGGCACGGATGAATGAAAAACTGTTTTTT. Protein product: CASSQGPARMNEKLFF.